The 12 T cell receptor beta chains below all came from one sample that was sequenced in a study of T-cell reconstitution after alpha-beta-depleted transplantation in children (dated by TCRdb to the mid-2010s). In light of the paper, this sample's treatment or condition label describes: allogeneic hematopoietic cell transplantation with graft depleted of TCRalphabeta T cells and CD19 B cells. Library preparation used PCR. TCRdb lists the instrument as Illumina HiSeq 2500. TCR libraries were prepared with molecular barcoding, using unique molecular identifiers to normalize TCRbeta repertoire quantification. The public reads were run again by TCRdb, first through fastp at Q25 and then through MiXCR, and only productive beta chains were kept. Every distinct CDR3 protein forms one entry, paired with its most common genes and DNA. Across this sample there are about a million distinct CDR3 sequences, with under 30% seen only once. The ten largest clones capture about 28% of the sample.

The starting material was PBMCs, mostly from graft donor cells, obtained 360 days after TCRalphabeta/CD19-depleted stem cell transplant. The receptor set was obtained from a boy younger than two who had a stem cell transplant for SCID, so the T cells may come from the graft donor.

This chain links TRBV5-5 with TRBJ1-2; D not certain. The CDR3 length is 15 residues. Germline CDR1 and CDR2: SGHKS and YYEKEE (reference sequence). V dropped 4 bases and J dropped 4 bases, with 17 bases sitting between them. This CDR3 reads CASSASTGVTYGYTF. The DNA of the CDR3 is TGTGCCAGCAGCGCCTCCACGGGAGTAACCTATGGCTACACCTTC.

In DNA, the CDR3 is TGTGCCAGCAGCTTAGATGACAGCTCCTTCTATGGCTACACCTTC. Amino acid sequence: CASSLDDSSFYGYTF. V and J are TRBV7-9 and TRBJ1-2; TRBD1 might be the D (5 bases). Germline lookup yields CDR1 SEHNR and CDR2 FQNEAQ (reference sequence). The CDR3 loop spans 15 amino acids. The V gene lost 1 base and the J gene lost 4 bases, with 13 bases spanning the gap.

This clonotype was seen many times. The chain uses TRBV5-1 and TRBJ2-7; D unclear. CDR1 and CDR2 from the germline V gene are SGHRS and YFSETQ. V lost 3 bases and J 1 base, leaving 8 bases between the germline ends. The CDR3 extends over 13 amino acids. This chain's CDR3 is CASSYLDSYEQYF. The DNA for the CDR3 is TGCGCCAGCAGCTACTTGGATTCCTACGAGCAGTACTTC. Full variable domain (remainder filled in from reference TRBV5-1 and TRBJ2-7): KAGVTQTPRYLIKTRGQQVTLSCSPISGHRSVSWYQQTPGQGLQFLFEYFSETQRNKGNFPGRFSGRQFSNSRSEMNVSTLELGDSALYLCASSYLDSYEQYFGPGTRLTVT.

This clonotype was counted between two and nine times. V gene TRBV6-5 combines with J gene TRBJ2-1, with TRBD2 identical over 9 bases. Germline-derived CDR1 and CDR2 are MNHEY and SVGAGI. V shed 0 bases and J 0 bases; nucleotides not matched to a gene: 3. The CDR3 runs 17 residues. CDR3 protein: CASSYSLRGGSYNEQFF. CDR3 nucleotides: TGTGCCAGCAGTTACTCGTTGCGGGGGGGCTCCTACAATGAGCAGTTCTTC.

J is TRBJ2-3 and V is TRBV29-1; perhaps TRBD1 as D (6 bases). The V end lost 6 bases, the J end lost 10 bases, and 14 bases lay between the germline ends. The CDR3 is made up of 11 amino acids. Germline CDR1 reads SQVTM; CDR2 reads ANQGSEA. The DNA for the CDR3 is TGCAGCGTCCAAAGGGGGATTGCGCAGTATTTT. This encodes CSVQRGIAQYF.

CDR3 coding DNA: TGCGCCAGCAGCTTGGGGGCCGGACTCTATGGCTACACCTTC. Translated: CASSLGAGLYGYTF. The V and J genes are TRBV5-1 and TRBJ1-2; D is undetermined. V dropped 0 bases and J dropped 4 bases, with 10 bases sitting between them. The CDR3 loop spans 14 amino acids. Germline CDR1 reads SGHRS; CDR2 reads YFSETQ.

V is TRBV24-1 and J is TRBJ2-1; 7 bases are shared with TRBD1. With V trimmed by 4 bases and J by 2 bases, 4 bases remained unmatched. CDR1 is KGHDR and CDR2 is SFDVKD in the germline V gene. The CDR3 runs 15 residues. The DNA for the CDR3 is TGTGCCACCAGTGAGAACAGGGGCGCCTACAATGAGCAGTTCTTC. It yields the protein CATSENRGAYNEQFF.

This CDR3 reads CASSLVLGGDYKETQYF. CDR3 nucleotide sequence: TGCGCCAGCAGCTTGGTACTAGGGGGCGATTATAAAGAGACCCAGTACTTC. This chain links TRBV5-1 with TRBJ2-5; 7 bases match TRBD1. V lost 0 bases and J lost 3; bases outside the gene matches: 11. Per germline, CDR1 SGHRS and CDR2 YFSETQ. This CDR3 comprises 17 residues.

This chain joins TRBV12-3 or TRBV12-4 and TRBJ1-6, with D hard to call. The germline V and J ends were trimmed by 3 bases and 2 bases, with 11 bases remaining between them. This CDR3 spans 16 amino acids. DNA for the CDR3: TGTGCCAGCAGTTTCTTCGGCCGACCCTATAATTCACCCCTCCACTTT. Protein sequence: CASSFFGRPYNSPLHF.

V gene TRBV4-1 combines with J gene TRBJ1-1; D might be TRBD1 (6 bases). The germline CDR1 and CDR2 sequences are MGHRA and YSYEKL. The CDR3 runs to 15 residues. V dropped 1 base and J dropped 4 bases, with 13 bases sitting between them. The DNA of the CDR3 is TGCGCCAGCAGCCAAGTTTGGGGGGCGGGCACTGAAGCTTTCTTT. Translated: CASSQVWGAGTEAFF.

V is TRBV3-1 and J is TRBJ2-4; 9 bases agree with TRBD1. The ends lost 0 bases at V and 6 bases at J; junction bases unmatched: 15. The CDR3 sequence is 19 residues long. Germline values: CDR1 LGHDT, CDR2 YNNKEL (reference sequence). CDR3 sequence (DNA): TGTGCCAGCAGCCAAGAGCTCCGTGTTCTAAGGGACAGGGTAAACATTCAGTACTTC. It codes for CASSQELRVLRDRVNIQYF.

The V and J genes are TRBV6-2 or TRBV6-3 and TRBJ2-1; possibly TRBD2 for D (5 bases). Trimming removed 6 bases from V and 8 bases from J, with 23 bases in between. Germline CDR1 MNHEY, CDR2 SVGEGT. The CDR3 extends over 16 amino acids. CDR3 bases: TGTGCCAGCAGCCAACTCCCTAGAGCGGCCGTCCATGAGCAGTTCTTC. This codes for CASSQLPRAAVHEQFF.